This T cell receptor (beta chain) was identified in a study of blood T cell repertoires in COVID-19. About the research overall: The United States, Italy and Spain were the sources of the acute and convalescent COVID-19 samples. The analysed material was cDNA or gDNA that came from T cells, B-cell-depleted T cells, or PBMCs.

Per the original methods: Quantification of nucleated cells was approximated via reference gene primer amplification. Clones were read by immunoSEQ multiplex PCR, and TCRdb kept only the in-frame ones, dropping some. V and J calls and clone size are copied from that table; D and trimming were computed from the DNA. The profile shows about 94,000 clones, over 70% of them singletons. The CDR3 contains 15 residues. Losses at the gene ends were 3 bases for V and 7 bases for J; bases not matched to a gene: 9. Germline lookup yields CDR1 MDHEN and CDR2 SYDVKM. This clonotype was obtained from a human donor in a cohort sampled during active COVID-19. This chain links TRBV28 with TRBJ2-7; 10 bases map to TRBD1. Material: peripheral blood. CDR3 coding DNA: TGTGCCAGCAGTTTCTCCGGGACAGGGGCTTGGGAGCAGTACTTC. Translated, it gives CASSFSGTGAWEQYF. The full variable domain, in which reference TRBV28 and TRBJ2-7 provide the parts outside the CDR3, is DVKVTQSSRYLVKRTGEKVFLECVQDMDHENMFWYRQDPGLGLRLIYFSYDVKMKEKGDIPEGYSVSREKKERFSLILESASTNQTSMYLCASSFSGTGAWEQYFGPGTRLTVT.